The 25 T cell receptor beta chains presented below share a single source sample, sequenced in a study of blood T cells in healthy people across ages. Next came a second PCR, run for about 6 to 12 cycles, which used a sample-barcoded 5' primer along with a J-beta primer mix. TCRdb re-analysed the 5' RACE reads in MiXCR, keeping a single row per CDR3 protein. The sample shows more than 650,000 distinct CDR3 sequences, 20% to 25% of them seen only once. Material for sequencing was blood. These receptors all stem from a man in his 70s in good health.

The V and J genes are TRBV6-2 or TRBV6-3 and TRBJ2-5, with 11 nucleotides matching TRBD2. With V trimmed by 6 bases and J by 1 base, 7 bases remained unmatched. This CDR3 comprises 16 residues. From germline, CDR1 is MNHEY and CDR2 SVGEGT. Here the CDR3 DNA reads TGTGCCAGCAGACCTACGGGACTAGCGGCCCAAGAGACCCAGTACTTC. As protein: CASRPTGLAAQETQYF.

The chain has TRBV7-9 and TRBJ1-1, with D hard to call. The CDR3 runs 13 residues. The V gene's germline CDR1 is SEHNR and CDR2 FQNEAQ (reference sequence). V lost 5 bases and J lost 7, with 14 bases in between. As DNA, the CDR3 is TGTGCCAGCAGCGGACGATCCTGGGGTGAAGCTTTCTTT. Translating it yields CASSGRSWGEAFF.

This clonotype has just a few counts. This chain connects TRBV29-1 to TRBJ2-1; D is unresolved. The CDR3 runs to 13 residues. V was trimmed by 0 bases and J by 7 bases, leaving 10 bases between them. CDR1 and CDR2 (germline): SQVTM, ANQGSEA. CDR3 region: CSVEDAVGNEQFF. The CDR3 coding sequence is TGCAGCGTTGAAGACGCGGTCGGGAATGAGCAGTTCTTC.

This clonotype was seen only a few times. This chain joins TRBV5-1 and TRBJ2-5; 7 nucleotides agree with TRBD1. V shed 2 bases, J shed 1 base, and the junction held 5 bases outside the gene matches. Looked up from germline, CDR1 is SGHRS and CDR2 is YFSETQ. The length of the CDR3 is 15 residues. The CDR3: CASSFFGQVQETQYF. The CDR3 nucleotides are TGCGCCAGCAGCTTCTTTGGACAGGTCCAAGAGACCCAGTACTTC.

Notes on this clonotype: A junction boundary mismatches the germline segment, possibly from a read error. The V call is TRBV19, the J call TRBJ1-3, with D uncertain. Germline CDR1 LNHDA, CDR2 SQIVND (reference sequence). The CDR3 totals 14 residues. The CDR3 is CASRRGDSGTTIYF. CDR3 bases: TGTGCCAGTAGGCGCGGAGACTCTGGAACCACCATATATTTT.

This clonotype was detected only a few times. The V call is TRBV7-2, the J call TRBJ2-1; D gene unclear. The CDR3 sequence is 15 residues long. V lost 0 bases and J 6 bases, leaving 12 bases between the germline ends. Germline loops: CDR1 SGHTA, CDR2 FQGNSA. CDR3 loop: CASSLAVTSLNEQFF. In DNA, the CDR3 is TGTGCCAGCAGCTTAGCGGTGACTTCCCTCAATGAGCAGTTCTTC. The full variable domain, in which reference TRBV7-2 and TRBJ2-1 provide the parts outside the CDR3, is GAGVSQSPSNKVTEKGKDVELRCDPISGHTALYWYRQSLGQGLEFLIYFQGNSAPDKSGLPSDRFSAERTGGSVSTLTIQRTQQEDSAVYLCASSLAVTSLNEQFFGPGTRLTVL.

This chain joins TRBV2 and TRBJ2-1; D not resolved. The CDR3 length is 13 residues. The germline V and J ends were trimmed by 5 bases and 5 bases, with 10 bases remaining between them. Germline V lookup: CDR1 SNHLY, CDR2 FYNNEI. The CDR3 spells CASSFSLHNEQFF. The CDR3 DNA reads as TGTGCCAGCAGTTTCAGTCTTCACAATGAGCAGTTCTTC.

The chain recombines TRBV5-1 with TRBJ1-2, with 8 bases that match TRBD1. The CDR3 has 13 residues. The V gene's germline CDR1 is SGHRS and CDR2 YFSETQ. After removal of 4 bases from V and 3 bases from J, the junction contained 2 bases not matched to a gene. The DNA of the CDR3 is TGCGCCAGCAGCCAGACAGGGGACTATGGCTACACCTTC. Amino acid sequence: CASSQTGDYGYTF.

J is TRBJ1-2 and V is TRBV28, with a weak D call TRBD1 (6 bases). The CDR3 is 14 residues long. Trimming took 4 bases from V and 1 from J, leaving 10 bases between them. Germline loops: CDR1 MDHEN, CDR2 SYDVKM. CDR3 loop: CASSSGQLNYGYTF. The CDR3 DNA follows: TGTGCCAGCAGTTCCGGACAGCTTAACTATGGCTACACCTTC.

This rearrangement joins TRBV10-3 to TRBJ2-5, with D tentatively TRBD1 or TRBD2 (5 bases each). The tail of the sequence fits TRBJ2-7 better, so the J call may be wrong. From germline, CDR1 is ENHRY and CDR2 SYGVKD. The CDR3 is made up of 13 amino acids. In DNA, the CDR3 is TGTGCCATCAGTGAGCCGGGACCCTACGAGCAGTACTTC. Its protein product is CAISEPGPYEQYF.

This clonotype was counted only a few times. J is TRBJ2-5 and V is TRBV18; 10 nucleotides match TRBD1. CDR1 is KGHSH and CDR2 is LQKENI in the germline V gene. The CDR3 is 17 residues long. Unmatched junction bases numbered 9, after V lost 2 bases and J lost 3 bases. The CDR3: CASSPRQGALWKETQYF. DNA for the CDR3: TGTGCCAGCTCACCAAGACAGGGGGCTCTGTGGAAAGAGACCCAGTACTTC.

V gene TRBV2 combines with J gene TRBJ2-1; D ambiguous. The CDR3 is 13 residues long. The germline V and J ends were trimmed by 1 base and 10 bases, with 11 bases remaining between them. The germline V gene encodes CDR1 SNHLY and CDR2 FYNNEI. The CDR3 spells CASSEESVGEQFF. The CDR3 nucleotides read TGTGCCAGCAGTGAAGAAAGCGTGGGGGAGCAGTTCTTC.

This clonotype appeared a few times. The V gene is TRBV20-1, the J gene TRBJ2-7, with D possibly TRBD2 on 7 matching bases. TRBJ2-5 matches the DNA end more closely, so the J call is doubtful. This CDR3 is built from 13 residues. CDR1 and CDR2 (germline): DFQATT, SNEGSKA (reference sequence). CDR3 in amino acids: CSATAGAQETQYF. For the CDR3, the DNA is TGCAGTGCAACCGCGGGGGCCCAAGAGACCCAGTACTTC.

The chain is built from TRBV29-1 and TRBJ2-7; 10 positions match TRBD2. Unmatched junction bases numbered 13, after V lost 7 bases and J lost 7 bases. The CDR3 totals 14 residues. From germline, CDR1 is SQVTM and CDR2 ANQGSEA. CDR3 protein: CSDIPAGGPEEQYV. CDR3 sequence (DNA): TGCAGCGACATTCCAGCGGGAGGGCCGGAAGAGCAGTACGTC.

The V call is TRBV12-3 or TRBV12-4, the J call TRBJ2-7; 10 bases line up with TRBD2. V lost 1 base, J lost 0 bases, and 9 bases stayed unmatched. The CDR3 sequence is 18 residues long. The CDR3 protein is CASSLGDSGGPSSYEQYF. The CDR3 DNA reads as TGTGCCAGCAGTTTAGGGGATAGCGGGGGGCCGAGCTCCTACGAGCAGTACTTC.

This clonotype was picked up a small number of times. V usage is TRBV12-3 or TRBV12-4 and J usage is TRBJ2-5; a weak D match, TRBD2 (7 bases). The CDR3 extends over 15 amino acids. Trimming took off 3 bases at V and 4 bases at J, with 15 bases between the two ends. The CDR3 sequence: CASSFRSAGAETQYF. The DNA for the CDR3 is TGTGCCAGCAGTTTTAGGTCGGCGGGGGCAGAGACCCAGTACTTC.

This clonotype was observed a few times. The DNA of the CDR3 is TGTGCCAGCAAGATAACAGGGGGCCGCGGCTACACCTTC. This codes for CASKITGGRGYTF. The gene calls are TRBV12-3 or TRBV12-4 and TRBJ1-2; 9 bases match TRBD1. V was pared by 7 bases and J by 8 bases, with 8 bases of the junction left unmatched. The CDR3 sequence is 13 residues long.

This clonotype was recorded many times. V usage is TRBV12-3 or TRBV12-4 and J usage is TRBJ2-3; the D call may be TRBD1 or TRBD2 (5 bases each). The CDR3 runs to 14 residues. V shed 6 bases and J shed 9 bases, with 19 bases lying between them. The CDR3 here is CASSDYEGRSTQYF. The DNA of the CDR3 is TGTGCCAGCAGCGACTACGAGGGGCGCTCAACGCAGTATTTT.

This chain uses TRBV3-1 with TRBJ2-7, with D uncertain. The length of the CDR3 is 14 residues. V was trimmed by 0 bases and J by 6 bases, leaving 12 bases between them. Germline V gene sequence: CDR1 LGHDT, CDR2 YNNKEL (reference sequence). CDR3 residues: CASSQDILGAEQYV. The CDR3 DNA reads as TGTGCCAGCAGCCAAGATATATTGGGCGCCGAGCAGTACGTC.

This clonotype was picked up a small number of times. The chain links TRBV11-2 to TRBJ2-7; D not resolved. V was pared by 1 base and J by 0 bases, with 13 bases between. Per the germline V gene, CDR1 is SGHAT and CDR2 is FQNNGV. The CDR3 is 16 amino acids. The CDR3 here is CASSLGLIESSYEQYF. CDR3 sequence (DNA): TGTGCCAGCAGCTTAGGGCTTATAGAGAGCTCCTACGAGCAGTACTTC.

This clonotype has just a few counts. J is TRBJ2-1 and V is TRBV24-1; 7 bases agree with TRBD2. The ends lost 7 bases at V and 8 bases at J; junction bases unmatched: 7. The CDR3 has 13 residues. Germline V gene data show CDR1 as KGHDR and CDR2 as SFDVKD. The chain's CDR3 is CATSAGRGYEQFF. The CDR3 region has the DNA TGTGCCACCAGCGCGGGGAGGGGTTATGAGCAGTTCTTC.

The rearrangement uses TRBV16 and TRBJ1-1, with 8 bases identical to TRBD1. CDR3 size: 14 residues. Losses at the gene ends were 4 bases for V and 4 bases for J; bases not matched to a gene: 5. From germline, CDR1 is KGHSY and CDR2 FQNENV. In DNA, the CDR3 is TGTGCCAGCAGCCCCCAGGGGGCGGTCACTGAAGCTTTCTTT. Translation gives CASSPQGAVTEAFF. The full variable domain, with the rest looked up from reference TRBV16 and TRBJ1-1, is GEEVAQTPKHLVRGEGQKAKLYCAPIKGHSYVFWYQQVLKNEFKFLISFQNENVFDETGMPKERFSAKCLPNSPCSLEIQATKLEDSAVYFCASSPQGAVTEAFFGQGTRLTVV.

The table lists this clonotype with a few counts. At one end, the junction sequence differs from germline, possibly due to a read error. The gene calls are TRBV15 and TRBJ1-4, with D unclear. The CDR3 totals 13 residues. Germline V gene sequence: CDR1 LNHNV, CDR2 YYDKDF (reference sequence). DNA of the CDR3: TGTGCCACCAGCCGAGACGGGAATGAAAAACTGTTTTTT. Translation gives CATSRDGNEKLFF.

The chain carries TRBV20-1 and TRBJ1-4; 9 bases are a match to TRBD1. With V trimmed by 6 bases and J by 6 bases, 5 bases remained unmatched. The CDR3 covers 13 residues. Germline CDR1 reads DFQATT; CDR2 reads SNEGSKA (reference sequence). The CDR3 is CSAKTGGYEKLFF. For the CDR3, the DNA is TGCAGTGCAAAAACAGGGGGCTATGAAAAACTGTTTTTT.

This clonotype showed up just a few times. The chain recombines TRBV2 with TRBJ1-2, with 9 bases identical to TRBD1. V lost 11 bases, J lost 4 bases, and 11 bases stayed unmatched. Germline assignment: CDR1 SNHLY and CDR2 FYNNEI. The CDR3 is made up of 14 amino acids. The CDR3 region is CAGRGTGRAYGYTF. As DNA, the CDR3 is TGTGCCGGTCGCGGGACAGGGAGAGCCTATGGCTACACCTTC. The full variable domain, with the rest looked up from reference TRBV2 and TRBJ1-2, is EPEVTQTPSHQVTQMGQEVILRCVPISNHLYFYWYRQILGQKVEFLVSFYNNEISEKSEIFDDQFSVERPDGSNFTLKIRSTKLEDSAMYFCAGRGTGRAYGYTFGSGTRLTVV.